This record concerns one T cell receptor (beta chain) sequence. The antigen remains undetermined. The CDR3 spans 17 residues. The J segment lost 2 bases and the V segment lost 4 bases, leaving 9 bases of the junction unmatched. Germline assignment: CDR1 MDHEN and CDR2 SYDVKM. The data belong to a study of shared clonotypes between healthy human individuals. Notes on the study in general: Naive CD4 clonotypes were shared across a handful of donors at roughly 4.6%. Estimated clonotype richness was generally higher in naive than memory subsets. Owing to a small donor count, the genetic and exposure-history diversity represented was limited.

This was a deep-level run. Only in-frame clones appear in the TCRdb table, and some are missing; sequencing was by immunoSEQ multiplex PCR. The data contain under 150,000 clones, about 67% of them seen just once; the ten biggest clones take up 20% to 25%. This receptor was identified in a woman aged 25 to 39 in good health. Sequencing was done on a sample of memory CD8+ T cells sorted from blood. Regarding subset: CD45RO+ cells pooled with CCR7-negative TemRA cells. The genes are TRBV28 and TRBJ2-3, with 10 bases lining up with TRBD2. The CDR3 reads CASSSPFGLADTDTQYF. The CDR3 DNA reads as TGTGCCAGCAGTTCGCCATTTGGACTAGCGGACACAGATACGCAGTATTTT.